The 2 T cell receptor beta chains reported below all come from one sample, sequenced in a study of response to subunit inactivated influenza vaccine. TCRdb reanalysed the RT-PCR reads using MiXCR and keeps one entry per CDR3 protein. The data contain about 800,000 distinct CDR3 sequences, around 21% of them singletons. The sample consisted of PBMCs from blood, taken roughly 5 days after vaccination. The receptor set was obtained from a man aged 50 or older who received an inactivated influenza vaccine.

This clonotype was seen only a few times. The chain recombines TRBV20-1 with TRBJ2-7; TRBD1 aligns across 8 bases. The J segment lost 2 bases and the V segment lost 3 bases, leaving 12 bases of the junction unmatched. The germline gives CDR1 DFQATT, CDR2 SNEGSKA (reference sequence). This CDR3 contains 16 residues. In DNA form, the CDR3 reads TGCAGTGCTAGGACGGAGAGTCGGACAGGGACCTACGAGCAGTACTTC. Translated, it gives CSARTESRTGTYEQYF.

The genes are TRBV6-2 or TRBV6-3 and TRBJ2-3, with no clear D. The CDR3 loop spans 15 amino acids. Germline V gene sequence: CDR1 MNHEY, CDR2 SVGEGT. With 5 bases removed from V and 0 bases from J, the gap between germline ends came to 12 bases. The CDR3 loop is CASSRDIASTDTQYF. In DNA form, the CDR3 reads TGTGCCAGCAGTCGCGACATAGCTAGCACAGATACGCAGTATTTT.